This is a list of T cell receptor beta chains from one sample in a study of shared clonotypes between healthy human individuals. Here immunoSEQ multiplex PCR was the method, and the copy in TCRdb shows in-frame clones only, minus some. Of 2 million to 2.5 million clones in the sample, just under 95% were seen once. The material sequenced was naive CD8+ T cells sorted from blood. The receptors originated from a man aged 18 to 35 in good health. CDR3s include the opening cysteine and the closing phenylalanine or tryptophan.

J: TRBJ1-1
V: TRBV28
CDR3: CASRPQGTEAFF

J: TRBJ2-5
V: TRBV4-3
CDR3: CASSQEEKWETQYF

J: TRBJ1-2
V: TRBV5-6
CDR3: CASSLGSFYGYTF

J: TRBJ1-2
V: TRBV5-6
CDR3: CASSHEMTIDGYTF

J: TRBJ2-7
V: TRBV5-6
CDR3: CASSLGDGQPYYEQYF

J: TRBJ1-1
V: TRBV9
CDR3: CASSVDGDLDTEAFF

J: TRBJ2-1
V: TRBV11-2
CDR3: CASSKGRDEQFF

J: TRBJ2-7
V: TRBV4-1
CDR3: CASSQDLGGPYEQYF

J: TRBJ2-1
V: TRBV11-2
CDR3: CASSLGNEQFF

J: TRBJ1-1
V: TRBV4-3
CDR3: CASSQDPGNTEAFF

J: TRBJ1-5
V: TRBV28
CDR3: CASSPFGGLELSNQPQHF

J: TRBJ2-1
V: TRBV15
CDR3: CATSTASGSGGYNEQFF

J: TRBJ2-1
V: TRBV9
CDR3: CASSVGLGSVLDEQFF

J: TRBJ2-2
V: TRBV9
CDR3: CASSVGLAEYTGELFF

J: TRBJ2-7
V: TRBV7-9
CDR3: CASSPRGFYEQYF

J: TRBJ2-3
V: TRBV4-3
CDR3: CASSQRTGVPDTQYF

J: TRBJ2-1
V: TRBV13
CDR3: CASSPGSGAGLEQFF

J: TRBJ2-1
V: TRBV9
CDR3: CASSVGLGGGPNNEQFF